This entry concerns a single T cell receptor beta chain. Its antigen is currently unknown. The CDR3 is 16 amino acids. Germline CDR1 reads SGHTA; CDR2 reads FQGNSA. Deletions cut 5 bases from V and 3 bases from J, with 18 bases between. Sorting with CD45RO/CCR7/CD25/CD127/CD95/CD27 yielded naive, central memory, regulatory and stem-like memory CD4+ cells. Post-sort purity exceeded 95% for all sorted populations. This record comes from a study of beta chain features in type 1 diabetes. General study results and limits: The question left open here concerned HLA type influencing TCRB rearrangement. There was a moderate but significant shortening of TCRB CDR3s in all four CD4+ subsets of Type 1 diabetes patients.

Every isolated RNA sample was fully reverse transcribed, so sequencing captured expressed TCRB transcripts. Sequenced naive, central memory and regulatory T cell samples produced an average of roughly 3.9 million reads. Method: immunoSEQ multiplex PCR; TCRdb's copy keeps in-frame clones and lacks some. The data show some 120,000 clones, with 17% seen just once and roughly 2.6% held by the top ten. The source is a young man with type 1 diabetes. The chain combines TRBV7-2 with TRBJ2-3; D is perhaps TRBD1 or TRBD2 (6 bases each). The sequencing sample was made of central memory CD4+ T cells from blood. CDR3 region: CASSPLKGGGTDTQYF. The DNA of the CDR3 is TGTGCCAGCAGCCCACTAAAGGGGGGTGGAACAGATACGCAGTATTTT.